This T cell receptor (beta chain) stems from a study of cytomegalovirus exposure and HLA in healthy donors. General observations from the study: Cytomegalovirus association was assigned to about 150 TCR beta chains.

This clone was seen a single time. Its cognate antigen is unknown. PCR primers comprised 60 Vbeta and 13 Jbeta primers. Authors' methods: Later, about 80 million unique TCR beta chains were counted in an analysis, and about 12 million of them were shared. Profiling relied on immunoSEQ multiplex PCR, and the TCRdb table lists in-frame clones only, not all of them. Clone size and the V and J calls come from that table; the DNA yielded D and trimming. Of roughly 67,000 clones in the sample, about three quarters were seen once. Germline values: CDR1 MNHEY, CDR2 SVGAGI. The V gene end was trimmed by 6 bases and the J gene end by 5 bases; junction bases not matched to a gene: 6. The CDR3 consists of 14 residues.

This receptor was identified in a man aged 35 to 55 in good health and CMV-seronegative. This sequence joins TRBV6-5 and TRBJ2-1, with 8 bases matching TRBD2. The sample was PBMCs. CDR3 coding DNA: TGTGCCAGCAGAGCGGGAGTTCGGGACAATGAGCAGTTCTTC. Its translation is CASRAGVRDNEQFF.